This is a list of T cell receptor beta chains from one sample in a study of CD8 T cells in ankylosing spondylitis. TCRdb re-derived calls from the 5' RACE reads in MiXCR, one entry per CDR3 protein. The repertoire has about 540,000 distinct CDR3 sequences, 9.5% to 15% of them found once; the top ten carry nearly 7%. Sequenced input: blood, either unsorted or a sorted T cell fraction (not recorded which). The receptors shown here come from a male donor with ankylosing spondylitis. CDR3s include the opening cysteine and the closing phenylalanine or tryptophan. D genes are given only for firm matches. Only part of the rows carry a size: once, few, many, or a class if the clone is expanded.

D	V	size	J	CDR3	DNA
TRBD1	TRBV20-1	NA	TRBJ2-5	CSAPRGLETQYF	TGCAGTGCACCGAGGGGGCTGGAGACCCAGTACTTC
NA	TRBV11-2	few	TRBJ2-1	CASSLVPGLNNEQFF	TGTGCCAGCAGCTTAGTTCCGGGTTTGAACAATGAGCAGTTCTTC
TRBD2	TRBV5-1	many	TRBJ2-2	CASSLEAGATAGELFF	TGCGCCAGCAGCTTGGAGGCGGGAGCCACGGCCGGGGAGCTGTTTTTT
TRBD2	TRBV20-1	NA	TRBJ2-3	CSAERLAGSTDTQYF	TGCAGTGCAGAACGACTAGCGGGGAGCACAGATACGCAGTATTTT
TRBD1	TRBV5-1	few	TRBJ2-1	CASSPQGVDRMGNEQFF	TGCGCCAGCAGCCCTCAGGGGGTCGACAGGATGGGCAATGAGCAGTTCTTC
TRBD1	TRBV5-1	NA	TRBJ2-3	CASRKQGAQDTQYF	TGCGCCAGCAGAAAACAGGGGGCCCAAGATACGCAGTATTTT
NA	TRBV5-5	NA	TRBJ1-6	CASSLEGGGASDSPLHF	TGTGCCAGCAGCTTGGAAGGGGGAGGGGCCTCTGATTCACCCCTCCACTTT
TRBD1	TRBV7-2	NA	TRBJ1-2	CASSPGQGDSYTF	TGTGCCAGCAGCCCAGGACAGGGGGACAGCTACACCTTC
NA	TRBV7-2	NA	TRBJ2-5	CASSFGTAGETQYF	TGTGCCAGCAGCTTTGGGACGGCGGGAGAGACCCAGTACTTC
NA	TRBV29-1	NA	TRBJ2-1	CSVLGAGINEQFF	TGCAGCGTTTTGGGCGCAGGGATTAATGAGCAGTTCTTC
NA	TRBV7-2	many	TRBJ1-5	CASSLVLGSNQPQHF	TGTGCCAGCAGCTTAGTACTGGGAAGCAATCAGCCCCAGCATTTT
NA	TRBV2	many	TRBJ2-1	CASTNAYYDREQFF	TGTGCCAGCACTAACGCCTATTACGACAGAGAGCAGTTCTTC
NA	TRBV5-1	many	TRBJ2-2	CASSPDFVTGELFF	TGCGCCAGCAGCCCGGACTTTGTCACCGGGGAGCTGTTTTTT
NA	TRBV20-1	NA	TRBJ2-1	CSAREDYYDEQFF	TGCAGTGCTAGAGAGGACTACTACGATGAGCAGTTCTTC
NA	TRBV27	many	TRBJ2-1	CASSLRTGNNEQFF	TGTGCCAGCAGTTTACGGACGGGGAACAATGAGCAGTTCTTC
TRBD1	TRBV24-1	many	TRBJ1-5	CATSESGGGQPQHF	TGTGCCACCAGTGAATCAGGGGGTGGGCAGCCCCAGCATTTT
TRBD2	TRBV5-8	few	TRBJ2-7	CASSLAGEAGGPFEQYF	TGTGCCAGCAGCTTGGCCGGCGAAGCGGGAGGCCCCTTCGAGCAGTACTTC
NA	TRBV7-8	few	TRBJ1-1	CASSPTIRGTEAFF	TGTGCCAGCAGTCCTACTATCAGGGGCACTGAAGCTTTCTTT
NA	TRBV5-1	NA	TRBJ1-1	CASSPTVGQAFF	TGCGCCAGCAGCCCGACAGTCGGGCAAGCTTTCTTT
NA	TRBV5-1	few	TRBJ1-4	CASSPDTQREKLFF	TGCGCCAGCAGTCCTGACACTCAGAGGGAAAAACTGTTTTTT
TRBD2	TRBV4-2	few	TRBJ2-1	CASSWGLAGSNEQFF	TGTGCCAGCAGCTGGGGACTAGCGGGATCTAATGAGCAGTTCTTC
NA	TRBV27	few	TRBJ2-1	CASSHRMDTVSSYNEQFF	TGTGCCAGCAGTCACCGAATGGACACAGTGAGCTCCTACAATGAGCAGTTCTTC
NA	TRBV29-1	many	TRBJ1-1	CSVAKQGRPEAFF	TGCAGCGTTGCGAAACAGGGAAGGCCTGAAGCTTTCTTT
TRBD2	TRBV5-1	NA	TRBJ2-1	CASSFTSGGNEQFF	TGCGCCAGCAGCTTTACTAGCGGGGGAAATGAGCAGTTCTTC
NA	TRBV15	few	TRBJ1-2	CATSSRASSYGYTF	TGTGCCACCAGCTCTAGGGCCAGCTCATATGGCTACACCTTC
NA	TRBV7-8	NA	TRBJ1-1	CASSLTSMNTEAFF	TGTGCCAGCAGCTTAACATCCATGAACACTGAAGCTTTCTTT
NA	TRBV20-1	NA	TRBJ2-3	CSATGRHTDTQYF	TGCAGTGCTACAGGCCGACACACAGATACGCAGTATTTT
NA	TRBV24-1	few	TRBJ2-1	CATSEGHNVEQFF	TGTGCCACCAGTGAGGGTCACAATGTAGAGCAGTTCTTC
NA	TRBV18	few	TRBJ1-6	CASSQPANNSPLHF	TGTGCCAGCTCACAACCGGCCAATAATTCACCCCTCCACTTT
TRBD1	TRBV7-2	NA	TRBJ1-1	CASSYGRGQWAAFF	TGTGCCAGCAGCTACGGAAGGGGGCAATGGGCGGCTTTCTTT
TRBD2	TRBV30	few	TRBJ2-7	CASRTRAYEQYF	TGTGCCTCCCGGACTAGGGCCTACGAGCAGTACTTC
NA	TRBV5-1	many	TRBJ1-5	CASSVAIDQPQHF	TGCGCCAGCAGCGTCGCTATCGATCAGCCCCAGCATTTT
TRBD2	TRBV12-3/TRBV12-4	once	TRBJ2-1	CASSAGLAGRNEQFF	TGTGCCAGCAGTGCCGGACTAGCGGGTCGGAATGAGCAGTTCTTC
TRBD2	TRBV29-1	many	TRBJ2-3	CSAGRNTDTQYF	TGCAGCGCCGGGAGGAATACAGATACGCAGTATTTT
TRBD2	TRBV20-1	NA	TRBJ2-1	CGALLLAGTLSYNEQFF	TGCGGTGCTCTGTTGCTAGCGGGCACACTTTCCTACAATGAGCAGTTCTTC
NA	TRBV12-3/TRBV12-4	NA	TRBJ1-4	CASKPEGFFGATNEKLFF	TGTGCCAGCAAACCAGAGGGGTTTTTCGGTGCAACTAATGAAAAACTGTTTTTT
NA	TRBV12-3/TRBV12-4	many	TRBJ2-1	CASSFSGAKFF	TGTGCCAGCAGTTTCTCCGGGGCGAAGTTCTTC
TRBD1	TRBV7-9	NA	TRBJ1-6	CASSLTGGRGSPLHF	TGTGCCAGCAGCCTTACAGGGGGCCGGGGGTCACCCCTCCACTTT
NA	TRBV20-1	few	TRBJ2-7	CSASGSPTSYEQYF	TGCAGTGCTTCCGGTTCCCCGACATCCTACGAGCAGTACTTC
NA	TRBV5-1	many	TRBJ2-3	CASSLEGRDFDTQYF	TGCGCCAGCAGCTTGGAAGGCAGGGACTTCGATACGCAGTATTTT
NA	TRBV20-1	NA	TRBJ1-1	CSASPNLNTEAFF	TGCAGTGCTAGCCCAAATCTGAACACTGAAGCTTTCTTT
TRBD2	TRBV6-1	NA	TRBJ2-1	CASSEGTSGSARASYNEQFF	TGTGCCAGCAGTGAGGGGACTAGCGGGAGCGCCCGAGCCTCCTACAATGAGCAGTTCTTC
TRBD1	TRBV5-5	few	TRBJ2-3	CASSLDRGPPYTDTQYF	TGTGCCAGCAGCTTGGACAGGGGGCCTCCCTACACAGATACGCAGTATTTT
TRBD2	TRBV9	few	TRBJ2-3	CASSVEKRERGTQYF	TGTGCCAGCAGCGTAGAAAAGCGGGAGAGGGGTACGCAGTATTTT
NA	TRBV12-3/TRBV12-4	NA	TRBJ2-3	CASRNEPGTDTQYF	TGTGCCAGCAGAAATGAACCTGGCACAGATACGCAGTATTTT
TRBD2	TRBV5-1	few	TRBJ2-1	CASSLLGTSGSGGYNEQFF	TGCGCCAGCAGCTTGCTCGGGACTAGCGGGAGTGGGGGCTACAATGAGCAGTTCTTC
NA	TRBV24-1	few	TRBJ1-2	CATSDSPQGRSGYTF	TGTGCCACCAGTGATTCCCCGCAGGGGCGATCTGGCTACACCTTC
TRBD2	TRBV6-2/TRBV6-3	few	TRBJ2-5	CASNLAGAFARETQYF	TGTGCCAGCAATCTAGCGGGAGCGTTTGCGCGAGAGACCCAGTACTTC
TRBD2	TRBV2	NA	TRBJ2-5	CASNLGTRGDETQYF	TGTGCCAGCAACCTCGGGACCCGGGGGGACGAGACCCAGTACTTC